This T cell receptor beta chain comes out of a study of spatial heterogeneity in lung cancer. V lost 5 bases, J lost 7 bases, and 8 bases stayed unmatched. The CDR3 loop spans 12 amino acids. In germline, CDR1 is DFQATT, CDR2 SNEGSKA (reference sequence). Study results and caveats: Tumors with more nonsynonymous mutations had more expanded intratumoral alpha and beta TCRs.

TCRdb re-called the 5' RACE reads through MiXCR, storing one row per CDR3 protein. Here the sample spans around 8,100 distinct CDR3 sequences, approximately 5.3% being singletons. Regarding time point: sample taken at primary tumor resection. This clonotype was picked up many times. What it binds is not known. The material sequenced was lung tumor tissue, taken at surgery. The sequence came from a male donor with early-stage non-small cell lung cancer. The chain carries TRBV20-1 and TRBJ2-7, with TRBD2 matching 7 bases. This chain's CDR3 is CSAGGGSREQYF. The CDR3 nucleotides are TGCAGTGCTGGGGGGGGTAGTAGGGAGCAGTACTTC.